This passage covers 26 T cell receptor beta chains from one sample sequenced in a study of cytomegalovirus exposure and HLA in healthy donors (dated by TCRdb to 2016 to 2017). To prepare the library, the immunoSEQ multiplex PCR assay was applied. Not all clones reach the TCRdb copy of this immuneACCESS table, which keeps in-frame sequences only. Checked studies attribute under half of the gap to unresolved V genes and leave the rest unexplained. The sample records 75,000 to 90,000 clones, almost 97% of which are singletons. Jointly, the top ten make up roughly 1.6% of the sample. Material: PBMCs. These receptors were collected from a man younger than 35 in good health and CMV-seropositive.

The rearrangement joins TRBV6-5 to TRBJ1-1, with D possibly being TRBD1 (6 bases). The ends were cut back, 1 base at V and 4 bases at J, with 13 bases in the middle. The CDR3 is made up of 15 amino acids. Germline lookup yields CDR1 MNHEY and CDR2 SVGAGI. The CDR3 loop reads CASSYFARGGTEAFF. For the CDR3, the DNA is TGTGCCAGCAGTTACTTCGCCAGGGGTGGCACTGAAGCTTTCTTT.

The chain carries TRBV10-3 and TRBJ2-2; D perhaps matches TRBD2 (6 bases). Germline lookup yields CDR1 ENHRY and CDR2 SYGVKD. Trimming took 11 bases from V and 7 from J, leaving 17 bases between them. CDR3 length: 13 amino acids. Here the CDR3 reads CAAREEGDGELFF. In DNA, the CDR3 is TGTGCCGCCAGGGAGGAAGGAGACGGGGAGCTGTTTTTT.

V usage is TRBV4-1 and J usage is TRBJ1-5; D is perhaps TRBD1 (5 bases). The CDR3 extends over 18 amino acids. The V gene lost 4 bases and the J gene lost 5 bases, with 24 bases spanning the gap. Germline loops: CDR1 MGHRA, CDR2 YSYEKL. The CDR3 sequence: CASSPTLGGGPGDQPQHF. The CDR3 DNA reads as TGCGCCAGCAGCCCAACCCTTGGCGGGGGTCCTGGTGATCAGCCCCAGCATTTT.

This sequence joins TRBV5-1 and TRBJ1-1; a weak D match, TRBD1 (5 bases). This CDR3 is built from 14 residues. With 0 bases removed from V and 11 bases from J, the gap between germline ends came to 17 bases. CDR1 and CDR2 from the germline V gene are SGHRS and YFSETQ. CDR3 nucleotides: TGCGCCAGCAGCTTGGCCCGGGGGACGGGATCGGCTTTCTTT. Protein sequence: CASSLARGTGSAFF.

The chain employs TRBV6-1 and TRBJ2-3, with 8 bases lining up with TRBD2. The CDR3 is 19 amino acids. V lost 0 bases and J lost 4; bases outside the gene matches: 15. Germline V gene lookup returns CDR1 MNHNS and CDR2 SASEGT. Here the CDR3 reads CASSEAFVANGRAADTQYF. The CDR3 coding sequence is TGTGCCAGCAGTGAAGCGTTCGTGGCGAACGGGAGGGCAGCAGATACGCAGTATTTT.

The gene calls are TRBV30 and TRBJ1-5; weak D call: TRBD1 (5 bases). The CDR3 loop spans 13 amino acids. Germline CDR1 reads GTSNPN; CDR2 reads SVGIG (reference sequence). The V end was cut by 4 bases, the J end by 3 bases, with 10 bases between. CDR3 protein: CAWINRHNQPQHF. DNA of the CDR3: TGTGCCTGGATAAACAGGCACAATCAGCCCCAGCATTTT.

V and J are TRBV5-6 and TRBJ2-7; 7 nucleotides align to TRBD2. The CDR3 spans 15 residues. CDR1 and CDR2 from the germline V gene are SGHDT and YYEEEE. The ends lost 0 bases at V and 6 bases at J; junction bases unmatched: 9. The CDR3 reads CASSLEGGSSLEQYF. DNA of the CDR3: TGTGCCAGCAGCTTGGAGGGCGGGAGTTCCCTCGAGCAGTACTTC.

The chain combines TRBV7-2 with TRBJ2-2, with 7 nucleotides matching TRBD2. The germline CDR1 and CDR2 sequences are SGHTA and FQGNSA. The V and J ends lost 1 base and 4 bases, in that order; junction bases with no gene match: 3. The CDR3 is 15 amino acids. The CDR3 DNA reads as TGTGCCAGCAGCTTAGTGCCTAGCGGCACCGGGGAGCTGTTTTTT. It is translated as CASSLVPSGTGELFF.

This clone showed up just once. The CDR3: CASRTTGTQYF. The CDR3, as DNA: TGTGCCAGCAGAACCACCGGGACCCAGTACTTC. The chain employs TRBV6-6 and TRBJ2-5, with D hard to call. Germline V gives CDR1 MNHNY, CDR2 SVGAGI (reference sequence). The CDR3 consists of 11 residues. V lost 6 bases and J lost 7, with 9 bases in between.

The V call is TRBV19, the J call TRBJ2-5; 11 bases are shared with TRBD2. The germline CDR1 and CDR2 sequences are LNHDA and SQIVND (reference sequence). The CDR3 extends over 15 amino acids. The V gene end was trimmed by 5 bases and the J gene end by 4 bases; junction bases not matched to a gene: 6. The CDR3 DNA sequence: TGTGCCAGTAGTGGGACTAGCGGAATAGGAGAGACCCAGTACTTC. Its protein product is CASSGTSGIGETQYF.

This chain connects TRBV5-1 to TRBJ2-5; 8 bases match TRBD1. CDR1 and CDR2 from the germline V gene are SGHRS and YFSETQ. This CDR3 spans 15 amino acids. The V and J ends lost 4 bases and 0 bases, in that order; junction bases with no gene match: 5. CDR3 sequence (DNA): TGCGCCAGCAGCGGGGGACAGGCGTACCAAGAGACCCAGTACTTC. This translates into CASSGGQAYQETQYF.

The J gene is TRBJ1-1, the V gene TRBV9; a weak D match, TRBD1 (6 bases). The CDR3 sequence is 14 residues long. Germline assignment: CDR1 SGDLS and CDR2 YYNGEE. V dropped 0 bases and J dropped 4 bases, with 10 bases sitting between them. In DNA, the CDR3 is TGTGCCAGCAGCGTAGATGGGGGCCTCACTGAAGCTTTCTTT. Translation gives CASSVDGGLTEAFF.

This chain links TRBV6-4 with TRBJ1-1; D is undetermined. With 4 bases removed from V and 5 bases from J, the gap between germline ends came to 11 bases. The CDR3 sequence is 13 residues long. CDR1 is MRHNA and CDR2 is SNTAGT in the germline V gene. As DNA, the CDR3 is TGTGCCAGCAGTGCGTCGGGATGGACTGAAGCTTTCTTT. This gives the protein CASSASGWTEAFF.

The V and J genes are TRBV11-2 and TRBJ2-3; a possible D gene is TRBD2 (5 bases). This CDR3 has 14 amino acids. Germline V gene lookup returns CDR1 SGHAT and CDR2 FQNNGV. The ends were cut back, 1 base at V and 8 bases at J, with 13 bases in the middle. The CDR3 reads CASSLGGNGGTQYF. The CDR3 DNA reads as TGTGCCAGCAGCTTAGGAGGGAATGGCGGTACGCAGTATTTT. The full variable domain, in which reference TRBV11-2 and TRBJ2-3 provide the parts outside the CDR3, is EAGVAQSPRYKIIEKRQSVAFWCNPISGHATLYWYQQILGQGPKLLIQFQNNGVVDDSQLPKDRFSAERLKGVDSTLKIQPAKLEDSAVYLCASSLGGNGGTQYFGPGTRLTVL.

The V gene is TRBV10-3, the J gene TRBJ2-1; 7 nucleotides align to TRBD1. The ends lost 6 bases at V and 7 bases at J; junction bases unmatched: 12. The CDR3 extends over 15 amino acids. Germline V gene sequence: CDR1 ENHRY, CDR2 SYGVKD. This chain's CDR3 is CAISPGEGAGNEQFF. DNA of the CDR3: TGTGCCATCAGCCCTGGAGAGGGGGCCGGAAATGAGCAGTTCTTC.

V usage is TRBV10-3 and J usage is TRBJ1-2; possibly TRBD1 for D (5 bases). The V end lost 6 bases, the J end lost 6 bases, and 11 bases lay between the germline ends. The CDR3 has 12 residues. Germline V gene lookup returns CDR1 ENHRY and CDR2 SYGVKD. Written as DNA, the CDR3 is TGTGCCATCAGGGGGGGGTACGATGGCTACACCTTC. This translates into CAIRGGYDGYTF.

This sequence joins TRBV6-6 and TRBJ2-1, with 10 bases that match TRBD1. Per the germline V gene, CDR1 is MNHNY and CDR2 is SVGAGI (reference sequence). The CDR3 length is 15 residues. The junction had 8 bases not matched to a gene; V was cut back by 2 bases and J by 10 bases. The CDR3 loop is CASSYPGTGAGEQFF. CDR3 DNA: TGTGCCAGCAGTTACCCAGGGACAGGGGCGGGGGAGCAGTTCTTC.

J is TRBJ1-1 and V is TRBV28; D is unresolved. Germline lookup yields CDR1 MDHEN and CDR2 SYDVKM. CDR3 length: 10 residues. The germline V and J ends were trimmed by 4 bases and 11 bases, with 8 bases remaining between them. The DNA for the CDR3 is TGTGCCAGCAGTTCTTACAAGGCTTTCTTT. This codes for CASSSYKAFF.

V and J are TRBV6-6 and TRBJ2-1; 7 bases align to TRBD1. The germline CDR1 and CDR2 sequences are MNHNY and SVGAGI (reference sequence). The trim removed 10 bases at V and 5 bases at J, leaving 5 bases unmatched. CDR3 length: 12 amino acids. CDR3 loop: CATQTGDNEQFF. The CDR3 DNA follows: TGTGCCACTCAAACAGGGGACAATGAGCAGTTCTTC.

The gene calls are TRBV28 and TRBJ1-4; the D is unclear. The CDR3 consists of 16 residues. Trimming shortened V by 7 bases and J by 0 bases, and 15 bases separated the two germline ends. The germline gives CDR1 MDHEN, CDR2 SYDVKM. CDR3 region: CASTLRSPSTNEKLFF. CDR3 nucleotide sequence: TGTGCCAGCACCCTGAGAAGTCCTTCAACTAATGAAAAACTGTTTTTT.

CDR3 residues: CASSLDSGPYQPQHF. The DNA of the CDR3 is TGTGCCAGCAGCTTAGATTCTGGCCCTTATCAGCCCCAGCATTTT. The chain joins TRBV11-2 to TRBJ1-5, with D unclear. Germline CDR1 is SGHAT and CDR2 is FQNNGV. V lost 0 bases to trimming and J lost 5 bases, with 11 bases between them. CDR3 length: 15 amino acids.

The gene calls are TRBV20-1 and TRBJ1-2, with D perhaps TRBD1 (5 bases). Germline loops: CDR1 DFQATT, CDR2 SNEGSKA (reference sequence). This CDR3 region has 11 residues. V dropped 6 bases and J dropped 8 bases, with 13 bases sitting between them. CDR3 region: CSAGGALGYTF. CDR3 nucleotide sequence: TGCAGTGCCGGGGGTGCTCTCGGCTACACCTTC.

This clone was found once. V gene TRBV7-9 combines with J gene TRBJ2-3; 9 positions match TRBD1. This CDR3 is 15 amino acids long. Germline trimming cut 7 bases from V and 3 bases from J; bases unmatched to any gene: 8. Per the germline V gene, CDR1 is SEHNR and CDR2 is FQNEAQ (reference sequence). CDR3 nucleotides: TGTGCCAGCACTCCTTGGGACAGGGAAACAGATACGCAGTATTTT. As protein: CASTPWDRETDTQYF.

The chain employs TRBV29-1 and TRBJ2-3; 12 nucleotides agree with TRBD1. This CDR3 is built from 16 residues. Germline assignment: CDR1 SQVTM and CDR2 ANQGSEA. The junction had 12 bases not matched to a gene; V was cut back by 6 bases and J by 5 bases. The CDR3 spells CSVRAGTGGALDTQYF. CDR3 nucleotides: TGCAGCGTGCGAGCCGGGACAGGGGGCGCTCTAGATACGCAGTATTTT.

This clone appeared once. The chain joins TRBV7-2 to TRBJ2-3; TRBD2 agrees at 7 bases. Trimming at V came to 0 bases and at J to 2 bases, leaving 8 bases not matched to a gene. The CDR3 runs to 17 residues. The germline V gene has CDR1 SGHTA and CDR2 FQGNSA. This chain's CDR3 is CASSLAMLAGNTDTQYF. The CDR3, as DNA: TGTGCCAGCAGCTTAGCGATGTTAGCGGGTAACACAGATACGCAGTATTTT.

This sequence joins TRBV6-5 and TRBJ2-7; 11 positions match TRBD2. This CDR3 has 14 residues. CDR1 is MNHEY and CDR2 is SVGAGI in the germline V gene. J was trimmed by 4 bases and V by 4 bases; bases with no gene match: 3. This CDR3 reads CASSLGLAEYEQYF. The CDR3 DNA sequence: TGTGCCAGCAGTTTGGGACTAGCGGAATACGAGCAGTACTTC.